This T cell receptor beta chain was identified in a study of T cells in narcolepsy. Trimming pared 5 bases from V and 2 bases from J, leaving 14 bases between. The CDR3 covers 15 residues. Germline CDR1 is SEHNR and CDR2 is FQNEAQ (reference sequence). On this clone itself: Antigen specificity is unknown.

The assay was immunoSEQ multiplex PCR, and TCRdb's table has in-frame clones only and misses some. This sample has about 30,000 clones; about 83% occur once, and the top ten carry roughly 0.99%. Points from the study as a whole: No autoreactive T cell clone sequences appeared in some memory CD4+ repertoires.

Sequenced: CD45RA- memory CD4+ T cells from PBMCs. This TCR was recovered from a human donor with narcolepsy. The chain recombines TRBV7-9 with TRBJ2-3; tentatively, D is TRBD2 (6 bases). This chain's CDR3 is CASSRTGDYTDTQYF. Here the CDR3 DNA reads TGTGCCAGCAGCCGCACGGGAGACTACACAGATACGCAGTATTTT.